One and the same sample provided the 20 T cell receptor beta chains below, sequenced in a study of T cell repertoires in cytomegalovirus infection. A single record per CDR3 protein comes from TCRdb applying MiXCR to the reads. The sample lists 230,000 or so distinct CDR3 sequences; roughly 34% were seen once. What these receptors recognize is not known. The sample was CD8+ T cells from cultured PBMCs, taken from culture after CMV antigen stimulation. The receptor set was obtained from a human donor in good health (CMV status not recorded). Some clones in this sample may be carry-over from other donors' samples.

This rearrangement joins TRBV11-2 to TRBJ2-7; D may correspond to TRBD1 or TRBD2 (5 bases each). CDR1 is SGHAT and CDR2 is FQNNGV in the germline V gene. This CDR3 contains 13 residues. The V end was cut by 5 bases, the J end by 3 bases, with 11 bases between. The CDR3 coding sequence is TGTGCCAGCAGCCCGGGACGAGGCTACGAGCAGTACTTC. Its protein product is CASSPGRGYEQYF.

The chain employs TRBV7-3 and TRBJ1-2, with 10 bases fitting TRBD1. The CDR3 sequence is 14 residues long. Germline V CDR1 and CDR2: SGHTA, FQGTGA. The trim removed 5 bases at V and 6 bases at J, leaving 6 bases unmatched. This CDR3 is CASSPQGTGDGYTF. CDR3 nucleotide sequence: TGTGCCAGCAGCCCCCAGGGGACAGGGGATGGCTACACCTTC. The whole variable domain, filled in from reference TRBV7-3 and TRBJ1-2, reads GAGVSQTPSNKVTEKGKYVELRCDPISGHTALYWYRQSLGQGPEFLIYFQGTGAADDSGLPNDRFFAVRPEGSVSTLKIQRTERGDSAVYLCASSPQGTGDGYTFGSGTRLTVV.

V is TRBV7-9 and J is TRBJ2-1; 9 bases fit TRBD1. There are 16 residues in the CDR3. The J segment lost 4 bases and the V segment lost 1 base, leaving 5 bases of the junction unmatched. From germline, CDR1 is SEHNR and CDR2 FQNEAQ (reference sequence). CDR3 residues: CASSLEDRGGYNEQFF. The DNA for the CDR3 is TGTGCCAGCAGCTTAGAAGACAGGGGGGGGTACAATGAGCAGTTCTTC. Using reference TRBV7-9 and TRBJ2-1 for the parts outside the CDR3, the full variable domain is DTGVSQNPRHKITKRGQNVTFRCDPISEHNRLYWYRQTLGQGPEFLTYFQNEAQLEKSRLLSDRFSAERPKGSFSTLEIQRTEQGDSAMYLCASSLEDRGGYNEQFFGPGTRLTVL.

The genes are TRBV10-3 and TRBJ1-2, with D maybe TRBD1 (5 bases). The CDR3 has 15 residues. Germline assignment: CDR1 ENHRY and CDR2 SYGVKD. Between the trimmed V and J ends, which lost 3 bases and 2 bases, there was a span of 13 bases. The CDR3: CAISEAGGGNYGYTF. The DNA of the CDR3 is TGTGCCATCAGTGAAGCGGGGGGAGGCAACTATGGCTACACCTTC.

A few counts support this clonotype. The chain links TRBV20-1 to TRBJ2-1, with 9 positions matching TRBD2. The V and J ends lost 0 bases and 0 bases, in that order; junction bases with no gene match: 15. This CDR3 has 20 residues. Germline values: CDR1 DFQATT, CDR2 SNEGSKA (reference sequence). The DNA for the CDR3 is TGCAGTGCTAGAGATCTAGAGGGGACTAGCCGGACTTACTCCTACAATGAGCAGTTCTTC. Amino acids: CSARDLEGTSRTYSYNEQFF.

The CDR3 region has the DNA TGTGCCAGCAGCCCCCGGGGAGCGGGAGGGCCACACGAGCAGTACTTC. Protein: CASSPRGAGGPHEQYF. V and J are TRBV7-2 and TRBJ2-7; the match to TRBD2 covers 10 bases. The germline V gene has CDR1 SGHTA and CDR2 FQGNSA. The CDR3 totals 16 residues. V was clipped by 5 bases and J by 5 bases; unmatched bases: 12.

This clonotype appeared a few times. The J gene is TRBJ2-1, the V gene TRBV2; TRBD2 agrees at 13 bases. This CDR3 has 21 amino acids. V lost 0 bases to trimming and J lost 5 bases; unmatched junction nucleotides: 16. Germline V lookup: CDR1 SNHLY, CDR2 FYNNEI. For the CDR3, the DNA is TGTGCCAGCAGTGAAGCGTCGGCTCCGAGGACTAGCGGGGGTTACCACAATGAGCAGTTCTTC. Translating it yields CASSEASAPRTSGGYHNEQFF.

This chain connects TRBV27 to TRBJ2-7; 7 bases are a match to TRBD1. The junction had 8 bases not matched to a gene; V was cut back by 8 bases and J by 1 base. This CDR3 contains 14 residues. Germline V lookup: CDR1 MNHEY, CDR2 SMNVEV (reference sequence). CDR3 DNA: TGTGCCAGCCACGGGACGACAGGGTCCTACGAGCAGTACTTC. Its translation: CASHGTTGSYEQYF.

The sample holds a few counts of this clonotype. The chain employs TRBV27 and TRBJ2-1, with TRBD1 matching 10 bases. This CDR3 spans 14 amino acids. Germline V gene sequence: CDR1 MNHEY, CDR2 SMNVEV (reference sequence). V trimming: 4 bases; J trimming: 9 bases; junction bases outside the gene matches: 6. The CDR3 DNA reads TGTGCCAGCAGTTGGGACAGGGGTAGAGGTGAGCAGTTCTTC. It codes for CASSWDRGRGEQFF.

This clonotype was counted a few times. Here the CDR3 reads CASSKLAGEGDTQYF. The CDR3 nucleotides read TGTGCCAGCAGTAAACTAGCGGGGGAGGGAGATACGCAGTATTTT. The chain employs TRBV12-3 or TRBV12-4 and TRBJ2-3; 11 nucleotides agree with TRBD2. The CDR3 sequence is 15 residues long. Trimming cost V 5 bases and J 5 bases; bases outside gene matches: 6.

The chain couples TRBV6-6 to TRBJ1-5; TRBD1 is a possible D gene (5 bases). The length of the CDR3 is 17 residues. Trimming stripped 7 bases from V and 5 bases from J, with 24 bases between. CDR1 and CDR2 (germline): MNHNY, SVGAGI (reference sequence). The CDR3 DNA sequence: TGTGCCAGCAACCCAACTATCGTGACAGAGACTTATCAGCCCCAGCATTTT. Translated, it gives CASNPTIVTETYQPQHF.

The chain employs TRBV20-1 and TRBJ1-1, with TRBD1 as a possible D gene (6 bases). The V gene lost 3 bases and the J gene lost 3 bases, with 17 bases spanning the gap. The CDR3 has 15 amino acids. Germline CDR1 and CDR2: DFQATT and SNEGSKA (reference sequence). Here the CDR3 DNA reads TGCAGTGCTAGGACGGACAGTGAAGCTTACACTGAAGCTTTCTTT. Translation: CSARTDSEAYTEAFF.

This clonotype was counted between two and nine times. The chain links TRBV7-9 to TRBJ1-4; D ambiguous. CDR3 length equals 15 residues. The germline V gene encodes CDR1 SEHNR and CDR2 FQNEAQ (reference sequence). V was trimmed by 5 bases and J by 8 bases, leaving 18 bases between them. Here the CDR3 reads CASSQPIVLGEKLFF. The CDR3 region has the DNA TGTGCCAGCAGCCAGCCGATAGTGCTGGGGGAAAAACTGTTTTTT.

The J gene is TRBJ2-1, the V gene TRBV4-1; 9 bases align to TRBD2. V was clipped by 0 bases and J by 10 bases; unmatched bases: 7. Germline CDR1 reads MGHRA; CDR2 reads YSYEKL. The CDR3 has 15 amino acids. CDR3 coding DNA: TGCGCCAGCAGCCAAGACGAGCGGGGGGCCTTCGAGCAGTTCTTC. This translates into CASSQDERGAFEQFF.

The rearrangement uses TRBV2 and TRBJ1-5; 11 bases agree with TRBD1. J lost 4 bases, V lost 7 bases, and 6 bases had no gene match. The CDR3 has 15 residues. Per germline, CDR1 SNHLY and CDR2 FYNNEI. CDR3 loop: CASTPGQGVNQPQHF. The CDR3 nucleotides read TGTGCCAGCACCCCGGGACAGGGGGTAAATCAGCCCCAGCATTTT.

J is TRBJ1-1 and V is TRBV29-1, with 7 bases identical to TRBD1. The V and J ends lost 5 bases and 0 bases, in that order; junction bases with no gene match: 9. The CDR3 extends over 15 amino acids. Looked up from germline, CDR1 is SQVTM and CDR2 is ANQGSEA. The CDR3 DNA reads TGCAGCGTTTCAAAGCAGGGACAGCTGAACACTGAAGCTTTCTTT. This gives the protein CSVSKQGQLNTEAFF. The entire variable domain, with the rest obtained from reference TRBV29-1 and TRBJ1-1, is as follows: SAVISQKPSRDICQRGTSLTIQCQVDSQVTMMFWYRQQPGQSLTLIATANQGSEATYESGFVIDKFPISRPNLTFSTLTVSNMSPEDSSIYLCSVSKQGQLNTEAFFGQGTRLTVV.

This clonotype was recorded a few times. This rearrangement joins TRBV7-8 to TRBJ2-1, with D unclear. The CDR3 has 16 residues. With 0 bases removed from V and 1 base from J, the gap between germline ends came to 10 bases. Per germline, CDR1 SGHVS and CDR2 FQNEAQ. The CDR3 DNA is TGTGCCAGCAGCTTAGCGCTTAGTCCTTCCTACAATGAGCAGTTCTTC. It translates to CASSLALSPSYNEQFF.

At least ten counts were recorded for this clonotype. This sequence joins TRBV6-1 and TRBJ2-1; D assignment may be TRBD1 or TRBD2 (5 bases each). V was shortened by 1 base and J by 6 bases, with 10 bases between the two germline ends. CDR1 is MNHNS, CDR2 SASEGT, per germline. The CDR3 extends over 14 amino acids. The DNA for the CDR3 is TGTGCCAGCAGTGAAGTTTGGGGGAGCAATGAGCAGTTCTTC. This translates into CASSEVWGSNEQFF.

This clonotype was counted a few times. The V and J genes are TRBV7-9 and TRBJ2-4; D may be TRBD2 (6 bases). V dropped 1 base and J dropped 1 base, with 11 bases sitting between them. Germline V CDR1 and CDR2: SEHNR, FQNEAQ (reference sequence). The CDR3 contains 16 residues. CDR3 coding DNA: TGTGCCAGCAGCTTAGAGTCCGGGGGTGCCAAAAACATTCAGTACTTC. Residues: CASSLESGGAKNIQYF.

V is TRBV28 and J is TRBJ2-1; 9 bases are a match to TRBD2. This CDR3 spans 16 amino acids. The V gene end was trimmed by 5 bases and the J gene end by 6 bases; junction bases not matched to a gene: 11. CDR1 and CDR2 (germline): MDHEN, SYDVKM. The CDR3 spells CASSLNPGLASNEQFF. DNA for the CDR3: TGTGCCAGCAGTCTGAATCCGGGACTAGCTAGCAATGAGCAGTTCTTC.